The T cell receptor beta chain described here comes from a study of T cells expressing NK-cell markers. TCRdb re-called the 5' RACE reads; one entry per CDR3 protein, DNA not given. This sample contains a few hundred thousand distinct CDR3 sequences. The CDR3 is 15 residues long. The germline V gene has CDR1 DFQATT and CDR2 SNEGSKA (reference sequence). Source material: blood T cells: a sorted CD56 or NKG2C T cell subset, CD4+ or CD8+ T cells, or bulk PBMC T cells (not recorded which). The rearrangement joins TRBV20-1 to TRBJ1-5; TCRdb calls TRBD1, which cannot be checked without DNA. The source is a man between 18 and 69 years old in good health. The CDR3 sequence: CSARPSHTHRQPQHF.